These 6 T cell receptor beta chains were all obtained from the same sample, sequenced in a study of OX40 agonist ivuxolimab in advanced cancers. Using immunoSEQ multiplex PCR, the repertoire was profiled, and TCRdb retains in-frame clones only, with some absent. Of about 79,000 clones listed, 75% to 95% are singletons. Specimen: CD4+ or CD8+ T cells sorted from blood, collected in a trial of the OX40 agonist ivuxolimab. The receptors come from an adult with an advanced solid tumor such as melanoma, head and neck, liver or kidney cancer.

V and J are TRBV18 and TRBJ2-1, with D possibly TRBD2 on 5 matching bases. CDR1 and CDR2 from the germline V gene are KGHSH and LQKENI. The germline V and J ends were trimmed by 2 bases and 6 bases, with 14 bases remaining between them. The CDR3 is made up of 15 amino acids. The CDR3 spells CASSPSYGGLNEQFF. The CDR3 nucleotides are TGTGCCAGCTCACCAAGTTACGGCGGGCTCAATGAGCAGTTCTTC.

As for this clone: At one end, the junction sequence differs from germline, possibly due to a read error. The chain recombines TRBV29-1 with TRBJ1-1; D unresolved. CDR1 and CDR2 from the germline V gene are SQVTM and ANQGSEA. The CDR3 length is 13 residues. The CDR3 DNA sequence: TGCAGCGTTGATAGGGCGGGGAACGCTGAAGCTTTCTTT. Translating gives CSVDRAGNAEAFF.

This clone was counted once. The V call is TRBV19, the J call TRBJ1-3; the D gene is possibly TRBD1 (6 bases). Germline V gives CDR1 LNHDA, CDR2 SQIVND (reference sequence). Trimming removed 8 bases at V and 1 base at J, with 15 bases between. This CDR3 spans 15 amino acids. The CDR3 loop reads CASFSGHLSGNTIYF. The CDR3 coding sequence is TGTGCCAGTTTTTCGGGACATCTGTCTGGAAACACCATATATTTT.

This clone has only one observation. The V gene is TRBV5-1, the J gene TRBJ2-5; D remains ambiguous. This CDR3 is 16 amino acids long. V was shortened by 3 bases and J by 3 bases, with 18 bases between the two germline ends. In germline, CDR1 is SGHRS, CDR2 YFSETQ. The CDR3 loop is CASSSPSELGKETQYF. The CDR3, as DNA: TGCGCCAGCAGCTCCCCCAGTGAACTTGGAAAAGAGACCCAGTACTTC.

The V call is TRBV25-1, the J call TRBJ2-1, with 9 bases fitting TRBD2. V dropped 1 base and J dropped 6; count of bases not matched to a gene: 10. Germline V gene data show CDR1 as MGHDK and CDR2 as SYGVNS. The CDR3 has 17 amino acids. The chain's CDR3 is CASSELSGLAGFNEQFF. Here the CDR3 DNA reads TGTGCCAGCAGTGAATTGAGTGGTCTAGCGGGATTCAATGAGCAGTTCTTC.

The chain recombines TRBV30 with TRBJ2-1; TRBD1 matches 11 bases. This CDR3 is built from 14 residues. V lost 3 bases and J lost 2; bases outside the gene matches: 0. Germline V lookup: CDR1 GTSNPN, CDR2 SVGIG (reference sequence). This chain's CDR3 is CAWRGQGAYNEQFF. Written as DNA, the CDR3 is TGTGCCTGGAGGGGACAGGGGGCCTACAATGAGCAGTTCTTC.